This paragraph covers one TCR beta chain sequence. The CDR3 is 15 residues long. The V gene end was trimmed by 5 bases and the J gene end by 3 bases; junction bases not matched to a gene: 9. The germline gives CDR1 SEHNR, CDR2 FQNEAQ (reference sequence). The sample originates from a study of blood T cell repertoires in COVID-19. Across the whole study: Spain, Italy and the United States supplied samples that represented acute and convalescent COVID-19. PBMCs, B-cell-depleted T cells, or T cells provided the cDNA or gDNA that made up the material.

Only in-frame clones appear in the TCRdb table, and some are missing; sequencing was by immunoSEQ multiplex PCR. The data contain approximately 90,000 clones, roughly 80% of them singletons. The sample comprised peripheral blood. The chain combines TRBV7-9 with TRBJ2-7, with 8 bases identical to TRBD1. The receptor was derived from a human donor in a cohort sampled during active COVID-19. CDR3 loop: CASSRGQGDFYEQYF. Written as DNA, the CDR3 is TGTGCCAGCAGCCGAGGACAGGGAGACTTCTACGAGCAGTACTTC. Based on the CDR3 plus reference TRBV7-9 and TRBJ2-7, the full variable domain is DTGVSQNPRHKITKRGQNVTFRCDPISEHNRLYWYRQTLGQGPEFLTYFQNEAQLEKSRLLSDRFSAERPKGSFSTLEIQRTEQGDSAMYLCASSRGQGDFYEQYFGPGTRLTVT.